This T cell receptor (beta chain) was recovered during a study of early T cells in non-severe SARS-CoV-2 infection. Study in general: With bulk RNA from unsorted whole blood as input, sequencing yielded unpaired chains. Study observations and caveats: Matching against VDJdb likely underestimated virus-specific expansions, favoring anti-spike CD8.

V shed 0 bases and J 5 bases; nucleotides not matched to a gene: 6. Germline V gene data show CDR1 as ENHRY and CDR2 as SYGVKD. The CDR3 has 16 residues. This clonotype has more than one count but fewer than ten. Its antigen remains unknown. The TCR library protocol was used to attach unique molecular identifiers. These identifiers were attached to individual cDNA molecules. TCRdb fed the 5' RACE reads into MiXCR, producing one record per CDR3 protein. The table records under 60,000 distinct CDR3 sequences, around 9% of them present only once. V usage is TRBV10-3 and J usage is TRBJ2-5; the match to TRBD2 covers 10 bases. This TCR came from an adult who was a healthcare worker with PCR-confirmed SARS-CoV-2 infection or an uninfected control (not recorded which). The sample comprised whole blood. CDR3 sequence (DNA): TGTGCCATCAGTGAGTCGACGTCTAGCGGGGGTGAGACCCAGTACTTC. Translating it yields CAISESTSSGGETQYF.